What follows are 25 T cell receptor beta chains derived from one specimen sequenced in a study of shared clonotypes between healthy human individuals. Clones were read by immunoSEQ multiplex PCR, and TCRdb kept only the in-frame ones, dropping some. This sample has hundreds of thousands of clones, with around 86% found just once. Sequencing was done on a sample of memory CD8+ T cells sorted from blood. As for subset: CD45RO+ cells pooled with CCR7-negative TemRA cells. The receptors here all came from a man aged 18 to 35 in good health.

The chain has TRBV29-1 and TRBJ1-1; D remains unclear. Trimming removed 8 bases from V and 1 base from J, with 14 bases in between. CDR3 length equals 13 residues. The germline V gene encodes CDR1 SQVTM and CDR2 ANQGSEA. The CDR3 loop reads CSYIRGGNTEAFF. CDR3 nucleotide sequence: TGCAGCTATATACGGGGAGGGAACACTGAAGCTTTCTTT. Using reference TRBV29-1 and TRBJ1-1 for the parts outside the CDR3, the full variable domain is SAVISQKPSRDICQRGTSLTIQCQVDSQVTMMFWYRQQPGQSLTLIATANQGSEATYESGFVIDKFPISRPNLTFSTLTVSNMSPEDSSIYLCSYIRGGNTEAFFGQGTRLTVV.

This clone was seen more than once but under ten times. This sequence joins TRBV5-1 and TRBJ1-3, with unresolved D. CDR3 length: 16 residues. V was clipped by 0 bases and J by 4 bases, with 14 bases between them. Germline loops: CDR1 SGHRS, CDR2 YFSETQ. CDR3 region: CASSLVGLSGGNTIYF. The CDR3 nucleotides are TGCGCCAGCAGCTTGGTCGGCCTATCGGGGGGAAACACCATATATTTT.

The chain employs TRBV9 and TRBJ2-5; TRBD2 matches 10 bases. Trimming cost V 0 bases and J 5 bases; bases outside gene matches: 4. Germline-derived CDR1 and CDR2 are SGDLS and YYNGEE. The CDR3 extends over 15 amino acids. This CDR3 is CASSVGGTSAETQYF. Written as DNA, the CDR3 is TGTGCCAGCAGCGTAGGAGGGACTAGCGCTGAGACCCAGTACTTC.

This chain joins TRBV4-1 and TRBJ2-7; 11 bases are a match to TRBD2. Germline V CDR1 and CDR2: MGHRA, YSYEKL. V trimming: 1 base; J trimming: 3 bases; junction bases outside the gene matches: 5. The CDR3 has 16 amino acids. This CDR3 reads CASSQVSGLAGYEQYF. CDR3 nucleotide sequence: TGCGCCAGCAGCCAAGTTTCAGGACTAGCGGGCTACGAGCAGTACTTC.

The chain couples TRBV7-2 to TRBJ2-7, with D possibly matching TRBD1 (5 bases). V was shortened by 0 bases and J by 8 bases, with 8 bases between the two germline ends. Germline V gene data show CDR1 as SGHTA and CDR2 as FQGNSA. CDR3 length equals 12 residues. CDR3: CASSLAKGKQYF. The CDR3 coding sequence is TGTGCCAGCAGCTTAGCAAAGGGGAAGCAGTACTTC.

The chain links TRBV10-1 to TRBJ2-3; D gene ambiguous. V gave up 2 bases and J gave up 0 bases, with 27 bases separating them. This CDR3 region has 21 residues. From germline, CDR1 is WNHNN and CDR2 SYGVQD (reference sequence). The CDR3 DNA sequence: TGCGCCAGCAGTGAGACGGTGGATGGTGTCTACACGAGAACTAGCACAGATACGCAGTATTTT. This gives the protein CASSETVDGVYTRTSTDTQYF.

The chain carries TRBV5-6 and TRBJ1-2; maybe TRBD1 (5 bases). The germline V gene encodes CDR1 SGHDT and CDR2 YYEEEE. CDR3 length: 13 amino acids. The germline V and J ends were trimmed by 3 bases and 4 bases, with 10 bases remaining between them. CDR3 sequence (DNA): TGTGCCAGCAGCTCTCAGGGAAGCTATGGCTACACCTTC. This encodes CASSSQGSYGYTF.

V is TRBV30 and J is TRBJ2-7, with 9 positions matching TRBD1. The CDR3 is made up of 15 amino acids. With V trimmed by 4 bases and J by 1 base, 8 bases remained unmatched. In germline, CDR1 is GTSNPN, CDR2 SVGIG (reference sequence). CDR3 in amino acids: CAWTDSGTGSYEQYF. DNA of the CDR3: TGTGCCTGGACCGACTCCGGGACAGGGTCCTACGAGCAGTACTTC.

This sequence joins TRBV7-9 and TRBJ2-4; 7 bases are shared with TRBD1. The CDR3 runs to 17 residues. The V gene's germline CDR1 is SEHNR and CDR2 FQNEAQ (reference sequence). V was clipped by 4 bases and J by 0 bases; unmatched bases: 9. The DNA of the CDR3 is TGTGCCAGCAGCTCCAACTACAGGGGTGAAGCCAAAAACATTCAGTACTTC. It specifies CASSSNYRGEAKNIQYF.

This chain links TRBV6-1 with TRBJ1-1; D is unclear. Germline CDR1 reads MNHNS; CDR2 reads SASEGT. CDR3 size: 15 residues. The germline V and J ends were trimmed by 6 bases and 4 bases, with 18 bases remaining between them. The CDR3 region has the DNA TGTGCCAGCAGGGTCCCCGGTGACTGGTTCACTGAAGCTTTCTTT. This sequence encodes CASRVPGDWFTEAFF.

The chain has TRBV30 and TRBJ1-1; unclear D gene. Germline CDR1 reads GTSNPN; CDR2 reads SVGIG (reference sequence). V was pared by 2 bases and J by 5 bases, with 15 bases between. The length of the CDR3 is 14 residues. This CDR3 reads CAWSITGYGTEAFF. For the CDR3, the DNA is TGTGCCTGGAGTATAACGGGGTATGGGACTGAAGCTTTCTTT.

The chain joins TRBV6-5 to TRBJ2-3, with a tentative D call TRBD1 (6 bases). V was cut by 3 bases and J by 0 bases, with 13 bases left in between. Germline lookup yields CDR1 MNHEY and CDR2 SVGAGI. This CDR3 comprises 16 residues. The chain's CDR3 is CASSYNRDTSTDTQYF. The CDR3 coding sequence is TGTGCCAGCAGTTATAACCGGGACACTAGCACAGATACGCAGTATTTT.

The chain employs TRBV10-3 and TRBJ2-5, with 8 nucleotides matching TRBD2. This CDR3 is built from 14 residues. Per the germline V gene, CDR1 is ENHRY and CDR2 is SYGVKD. Losses at the gene ends were 10 bases for V and 1 base for J; bases not matched to a gene: 8. This chain's CDR3 is CASDRGGRQETQYF. CDR3 DNA: TGTGCCAGCGACCGGGGGGGGCGCCAAGAGACCCAGTACTTC.

V gene TRBV2 combines with J gene TRBJ1-6, with TRBD1 matching over 8 bases. Per germline, CDR1 SNHLY and CDR2 FYNNEI. V was clipped by 0 bases and J by 7 bases; unmatched bases: 2. This CDR3 spans 15 amino acids. This chain's CDR3 is CASSEAGQGNSPLHF. The CDR3 bases are TGTGCCAGCAGTGAAGCAGGACAGGGCAATTCACCCCTCCACTTT.

This clone showed up just once. The CDR3 sequence is CASSSTSGGYEQYF. For the CDR3, the DNA is TGTGCCAGCAGCTCGACTAGCGGGGGATACGAGCAGTACTTC. The V and J genes are TRBV7-9 and TRBJ2-7, with 12 bases identical to TRBD2. Germline values: CDR1 SEHNR, CDR2 FQNEAQ (reference sequence). The V segment lost 4 bases and the J segment 4 bases; nucleotides outside the gene matches: 2. The CDR3 is 14 residues long.

The chain employs TRBV7-2 and TRBJ2-7; the match to TRBD1 covers 8 bases. Germline CDR1 reads SGHTA; CDR2 reads FQGNSA. With V trimmed by 3 bases and J by 0 bases, 7 bases remained unmatched. This CDR3 contains 16 residues. CDR3 loop: CASSLDRDRPSYEQYF. The CDR3 region has the DNA TGTGCCAGCAGCTTGGACAGGGACCGTCCCTCCTACGAGCAGTACTTC. The full variable domain, completed using reference TRBV7-2 and TRBJ2-7, is GAGVSQSPSNKVTEKGKDVELRCDPISGHTALYWYRQSLGQGLEFLIYFQGNSAPDKSGLPSDRFSAERTGGSVSTLTIQRTQQEDSAVYLCASSLDRDRPSYEQYFGPGTRLTVT.

This clone has a single count. This chain joins TRBV14 and TRBJ2-7; TRBD2 agrees at 9 bases. V gave up 4 bases and J gave up 5 bases; unmatched junction bases: 9. The CDR3 runs to 15 residues. Germline V gene lookup returns CDR1 SGHDN and CDR2 FVKESK. Written as DNA, the CDR3 is TGTGCCAGCAGCCCGATAGCGGGAGTCTTCCACGAGCAGTACTTC. Translating gives CASSPIAGVFHEQYF. Based on the CDR3 plus reference TRBV14 and TRBJ2-7, the full variable domain is EAGVTQFPSHSVIEKGQTVTLRCDPISGHDNLYWYRRVMGKEIKFLLHFVKESKQDESGMPNNRFLAERTGGTYSTLKVQPAELEDSGVYFCASSPIAGVFHEQYFGPGTRLTVT.

The rearrangement links TRBV10-3 to TRBJ2-2, with D unresolved. Germline CDR1 reads ENHRY; CDR2 reads SYGVKD. V lost 8 bases and J lost 2, with 9 bases in between. The length of the CDR3 is 13 residues. The CDR3 sequence: CAIATANTGELFF. As DNA, the CDR3 is TGTGCCATCGCCACGGCTAACACCGGGGAGCTGTTTTTT.

This clone was found once. The chain uses TRBV4-1 and TRBJ2-7; D is unresolved. The CDR3 is made up of 13 amino acids. Looked up from germline, CDR1 is MGHRA and CDR2 is YSYEKL. The germline V and J ends were trimmed by 3 bases and 3 bases, with 9 bases remaining between them. CDR3 loop: CASSHTTDYEQYF. DNA of the CDR3: TGCGCCAGCAGCCACACCACAGACTACGAGCAGTACTTC.

The genes are TRBV2 and TRBJ2-2, with D hard to call. The V and J ends lost 2 bases and 6 bases respectively, with 7 bases between them. CDR3 length: 13 residues. Germline-derived CDR1 and CDR2 are SNHLY and FYNNEI. This CDR3 is CASSELVAGELFF. The CDR3 nucleotides are TGTGCCAGCAGTGAATTAGTGGCCGGGGAGCTGTTTTTT.

This clone was picked up a small number of times. The gene calls are TRBV6-5 and TRBJ2-7; 9 bases agree with TRBD2. The CDR3 loop spans 13 amino acids. Germline loops: CDR1 MNHEY, CDR2 SVGAGI. Trimming at V came to 4 bases and at J to 13 bases, leaving 11 bases not matched to a gene. CDR3 DNA sequence: TGTGCCAGCAGTTTCGGAGCGCGGGGGGGCACTTACTTC. Translated: CASSFGARGGTYF.

J is TRBJ2-3 and V is TRBV9; 7 bases align to TRBD2. Trimming took 2 bases from V and 0 from J; bases not matched to a gene: 6. Per the germline V gene, CDR1 is SGDLS and CDR2 is YYNGEE. This CDR3 spans 16 amino acids. In nucleotides, the CDR3 is TGTGCCAGCAGCGTTTGGCGGGAGCGTAGCACAGATACGCAGTATTTT. Its protein product is CASSVWRERSTDTQYF.

This clone was seen a handful of times. The chain employs TRBV30 and TRBJ1-2; possible D gene TRBD1, 5 bases. Germline-derived CDR1 and CDR2 are GTSNPN and SVGIG (reference sequence). Trimming took off 3 bases at V and 8 bases at J, with 10 bases between the two ends. The CDR3 is 11 amino acids. CDR3 DNA sequence: TGTGCCTGGAGCCAGGGCTCGGGCTACACCTTC. It codes for CAWSQGSGYTF.

In its sample, this clone was seen once. Other DNA sequences of this sample code for an identical CDR3. CDR3 sequence (DNA): TGTGCCAGCAGCGTGGGGACTAGCGGGGAGCAAGAGACCCAGTACTTC. Its protein is CASSVGTSGEQETQYF. The V call is TRBV9, the J call TRBJ2-5; 13 bases align to TRBD2. The CDR3 contains 16 residues. Trimming removed 2 bases from V and 2 bases from J; junction bases left unmatched: 3. Germline V gene data show CDR1 as SGDLS and CDR2 as YYNGEE.

This clone turned up a few times. The V call is TRBV5-5, the J call TRBJ1-2; D is ambiguous. Germline CDR1 is SGHKS and CDR2 is YYEKEE (reference sequence). The CDR3 is 14 amino acids. Trimming took 2 bases from V and 3 from J, leaving 11 bases between them. The CDR3 spells CASSLEDGDYGYTF. CDR3 sequence (DNA): TGTGCCAGCAGCTTAGAGGACGGGGACTATGGCTACACCTTC.